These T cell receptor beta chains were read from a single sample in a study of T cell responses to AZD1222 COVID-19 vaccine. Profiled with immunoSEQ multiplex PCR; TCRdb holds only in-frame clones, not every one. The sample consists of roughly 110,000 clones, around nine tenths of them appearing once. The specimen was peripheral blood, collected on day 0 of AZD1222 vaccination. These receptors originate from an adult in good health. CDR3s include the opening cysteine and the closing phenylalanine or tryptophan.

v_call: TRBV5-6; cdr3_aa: CASSPQGIYEQYF
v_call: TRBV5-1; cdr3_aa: CASSPRTNSEKLFF
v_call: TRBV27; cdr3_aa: CASSPPAGYEQYF
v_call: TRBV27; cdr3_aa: CASSLTANYGYTF
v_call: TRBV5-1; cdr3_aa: CASSLPGTEAFF
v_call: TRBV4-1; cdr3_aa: CASSQDASSRRETQYF
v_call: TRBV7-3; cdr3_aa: CASSPLGHSRGYTF
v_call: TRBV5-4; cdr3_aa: CASSPYRLVTGQSYNEQFF
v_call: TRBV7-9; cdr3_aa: CASSPGTGADRPQHF
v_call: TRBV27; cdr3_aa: CASSLSRNSPQQNSPLHF
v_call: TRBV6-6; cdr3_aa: CASSYSGGSSPLHF
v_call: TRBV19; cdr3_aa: CASSMQGISYNEQFF
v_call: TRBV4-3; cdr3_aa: CASSQDFATTGGYTF
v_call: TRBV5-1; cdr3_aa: CASSPTGDAETQYF
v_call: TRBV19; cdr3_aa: CASSPEGRRNSPLHF
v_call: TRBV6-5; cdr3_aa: CASISYSGEQFF
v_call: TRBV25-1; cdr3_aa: CASSETRGLQETQYF
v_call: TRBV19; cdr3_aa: CASSLRDSPLFEQYF
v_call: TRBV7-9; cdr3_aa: CASSLRVLAGGNEQFF
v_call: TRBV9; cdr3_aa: CASSVDLGEGADTQYF
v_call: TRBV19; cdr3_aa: CASSMGRGNYEQYF
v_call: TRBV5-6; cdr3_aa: CASSLAQGASYTF
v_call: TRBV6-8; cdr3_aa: CASSYSLGLAGETQYF
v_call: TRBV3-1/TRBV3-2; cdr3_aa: CASSQETQGRYTGELFF
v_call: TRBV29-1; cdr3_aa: CSSAEGRGGHEQYF
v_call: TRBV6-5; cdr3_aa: CASRTGPMNTEAFF
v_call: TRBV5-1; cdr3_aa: CASRKDRHRTDTQYF
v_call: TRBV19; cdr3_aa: CASSMSGTGIYEQYF
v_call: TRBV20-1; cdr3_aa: CSASAGGTDTQYF
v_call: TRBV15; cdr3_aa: CATSRDRRGRSNEQFF
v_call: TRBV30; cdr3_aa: CAWSGSDRDYEQYF
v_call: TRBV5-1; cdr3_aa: CASRTGSRAAGELFF
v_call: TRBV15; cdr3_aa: CATSSAGGQPQHF
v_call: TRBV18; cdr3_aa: CASSPIERGELFF
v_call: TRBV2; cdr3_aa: CASSGGMGWEAFF
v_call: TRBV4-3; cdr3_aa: CASSQDIGTGVEKLFF
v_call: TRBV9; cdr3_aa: CASSDPGQVSRGYTF
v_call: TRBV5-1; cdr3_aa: CASSLGTTGTYEQYF